This T cell receptor beta chain was sequenced in a study of blood T cell repertoires in COVID-19. Study in general: Sites across the United States, Italy and Spain contributed samples from acute and convalescent COVID-19. In each case, the material was cDNA or gDNA derived from T cells, B-cell-depleted T cells, or PBMCs.

V lost 4 bases and J lost 1, with 14 bases in between. Germline CDR1 and CDR2: MNHNY and SVGAGI (reference sequence). CDR3 length: 16 residues. Original handling: Amplified reference gene primers provided the basis for estimating nucleated cell counts. Repertoires were generated with immunoSEQ multiplex PCR, while TCRdb's copy carries only in-frame clones and drops some. D and trimming come from the DNA, and the V and J calls and clone size come from that table. Found here are a few hundred thousand clones, 87% of them singletons; the top ten hold under 11%. While infection was still active, Seattle patients were enrolled and then followed longitudinally.

Sequencing was done on a sample of peripheral blood. This receptor was identified in a woman aged 30 to 39 with COVID-19, enrolled during active disease. The chain uses TRBV6-6 and TRBJ1-3; D remains ambiguous. The CDR3 here is CASSFVQSYSGNTIYF. The DNA for the CDR3 is TGTGCCAGCAGTTTCGTACAGTCGTATTCTGGAAACACCATATATTTT.